These 21 T cell receptor beta chains came from one sample sequenced in a study of CD8+CD57+ T cells in acquired aplastic anemia (dated by TCRdb to the late 2010s). Expansion of CD8+CD57+ cells had been shown by flow cytometry in the patients chosen for sequencing. TCRdb shows the sequencer as Illumina HiSeq 2000. Genomic DNA was used as template for profiling of TCR beta VDJ combinations and CDR3 sequences. TCRdb reworked the public reads: Q25 trimming with fastp, MiXCR clone assembly, productive beta chains retained. Under each unique CDR3 protein, matching rows form one entry showing the most common genes and DNA. The sample table shows roughly 170,000 distinct CDR3 sequences, and about half are seen once. In total, the top ten clones hold approximately 13% of the sample. Sequencing was carried out using sorted CD4+, CD8+, or CD8+CD57+ T cells (not recorded which) from PBMCs. Receptors were obtained from a human donor with aplastic anemia.

The table lists this clonotype with a few counts. This chain links TRBV7-6 with TRBJ2-7; D unclear. Judging by the DNA end, TRBJ2-5 fits better; the J call may be wrong. There are 13 residues in the CDR3. Germline assignment: CDR1 SGHVS and CDR2 FNYEAQ. DNA for the CDR3: TGTGCCAGCAGCCTAATCTTGCGGGAGACCCAGTACTTC. Its protein product is CASSLILRETQYF.

This clonotype appeared a few times. J is TRBJ1-2 and V is TRBV5-6, with D unclear. V gave up 2 bases and J gave up 3 bases, with 14 bases separating them. This CDR3 contains 15 residues. In germline, CDR1 is SGHDT, CDR2 YYEEEE. The CDR3: CASSLVGSSDYGYTF. The DNA of the CDR3 is TGTGCCAGCAGCTTAGTGGGCAGTTCCGACTATGGCTACACCTTC. Drawing the rest from reference TRBV5-6 and TRBJ1-2, the complete variable domain is DAGVTQSPTHLIKTRGQQVTLRCSPKSGHDTVSWYQQALGQGPQFIFQYYEEEERQRGNFPDRFSGHQFPNYSSELNVNALLLGDSALYLCASSLVGSSDYGYTFGSGTRLTVV.

The rearrangement links TRBV7-9 to TRBJ2-2; 9 nucleotides line up with TRBD1. The CDR3 length is 13 residues. Germline-derived CDR1 and CDR2 are SEHNR and FQNEAQ (reference sequence). V shed 5 bases and J 13 bases; nucleotides not matched to a gene: 8. DNA of the CDR3: TGTGCCAGCAGCGAGTCCGGGACAGGGTTGCTGTTTTTT. This sequence encodes CASSESGTGLLFF.

The chain is built from TRBV7-6 and TRBJ2-5, with 12 bases lining up with TRBD2. This CDR3 is 16 amino acids long. The ends lost 5 bases at V and 2 bases at J; junction bases unmatched: 6. Germline assignment: CDR1 SGHVS and CDR2 FNYEAQ. The CDR3 DNA sequence: TGTGCCAGCAGCCAGCCGCTAGCGGGGGGGCAAGAGACCCAGTACTTC. Its translation: CASSQPLAGGQETQYF. Full variable domain (remainder filled in from reference TRBV7-6 and TRBJ2-5): GAGVSQSPRYKVTKRGQDVALRCDPISGHVSLYWYRQALGQGPEFLTYFNYEAQQDKSGLPNDRFSAERPEGSISTLTIQRTEQRDSAMYRCASSQPLAGGQETQYFGPGTRLLVL.

CDR3 protein: CASSSPGGAYQETQYF. The DNA of the CDR3 is TGTGCCAGCAGTTCGCCGGGGGGAGCGTACCAAGAGACCCAGTACTTC. This chain connects TRBV6-2 or TRBV6-3 to TRBJ2-5, with 7 nucleotides matching TRBD2. J was trimmed by 0 bases and V by 4 bases; bases with no gene match: 8. From germline, CDR1 is MNHEY and CDR2 SVGEGT. The CDR3 has 16 amino acids.

Worth noting for this clonotype: This clone may be a read error of a much larger clone one base away. The CDR3 sequence: CRVDPGQGVHEQYF. CDR3 in DNA: TGCAGAGTCGACCCGGGACAGGGGGTCCACGAGCAGTACTTC. V is TRBV29-1 and J is TRBJ2-7, with TRBD1 matching over 11 bases. CDR3 length equals 14 residues. Germline loops: CDR1 SQVTM, CDR2 ANQGSEA.

The sample holds many counts of this clonotype. The J gene is TRBJ1-1, the V gene TRBV12-3 or TRBV12-4, with D possibly being TRBD1 (5 bases). The V end was cut by 6 bases, the J end by 0 bases, with 17 bases between. The CDR3 covers 16 residues. Here the CDR3 DNA reads TGTGCCAGCAGCAAATTAAGACAGCTCATGAACACTGAAGCTTTCTTT. Translation gives CASSKLRQLMNTEAFF.

This clonotype occurred a few times. The V gene is TRBV20-1, the J gene TRBJ2-1; 9 bases are a match to TRBD2. Germline CDR1 and CDR2: DFQATT and SNEGSKA (reference sequence). V lost 3 bases and J lost 2; bases outside the gene matches: 2. The CDR3 is 14 residues long. In DNA form, the CDR3 reads TGCAGTGCTAGGCGCGGGGGGGCCTACAATGAGCAGTTCTTC. Its protein product is CSARRGGAYNEQFF.

The chain joins TRBV11-2 to TRBJ1-5; D is unclear. Trimming took off 4 bases at V and 2 bases at J, with 12 bases between the two ends. CDR1 is SGHAT and CDR2 is FQNNGV in the germline V gene. The CDR3 runs 15 residues. This CDR3 is CASSWTGRGNQPQHF. The CDR3 coding sequence is TGTGCCAGCAGCTGGACGGGTAGGGGCAATCAGCCCCAGCATTTT.

This chain uses TRBV25-1 with TRBJ2-5; the match to TRBD2 covers 9 bases. Germline CDR1 reads MGHDK; CDR2 reads SYGVNS. The CDR3 has 14 residues. The trim removed 3 bases at V and 4 bases at J, leaving 3 bases unmatched. The CDR3: CASSDAGGTETQYF. In DNA form, the CDR3 reads TGTGCCAGCAGTGATGCGGGAGGGACAGAGACCCAGTACTTC.

On this clonotype: At one end, the junction sequence differs from germline, possibly due to a read error. The rearrangement joins TRBV2 to TRBJ1-5, with 7 bases fitting TRBD1. The CDR3 totals 14 residues. Germline V gives CDR1 SNHLY, CDR2 FYNNEI. The CDR3 DNA reads as TGCGCCAGCAGTGAAGCGGGGGACAGCCAGCCCCAGCATTTT. It specifies CASSEAGDSQPQHF.

The chain combines TRBV15 with TRBJ2-2; D is possibly TRBD1 (8 bases). The CDR3 loop spans 15 amino acids. Trimming removed 7 bases from V and 5 bases from J, with 17 bases in between. Germline V lookup: CDR1 LNHNV, CDR2 YYDKDF (reference sequence). The CDR3: CATKSGQGGTGELFF. In DNA, the CDR3 is TGTGCCACCAAATCAGGACAGGGAGGGACCGGGGAGCTGTTTTTT.

V usage is TRBV6-4 and J usage is TRBJ1-1; no clear D gene. The germline gives CDR1 MRHNA, CDR2 SNTAGT. The CDR3 length is 15 residues. V was cut by 5 bases and J by 0 bases, with 13 bases left in between. The CDR3 loop reads CASSLNIHMNTEAFF. CDR3 sequence (DNA): TGTGCCAGCAGTTTGAACATCCACATGAACACTGAAGCTTTCTTT.

In this sample, this clonotype turned up many times. The chain combines TRBV5-1 with TRBJ2-6; perhaps TRBD1 as D (5 bases). V dropped 0 bases and J dropped 1 base, with 8 bases sitting between them. The CDR3 is 16 residues long. The germline V gene encodes CDR1 SGHRS and CDR2 YFSETQ. CDR3 DNA: TGCGCCAGCAGCTTGGGGTCAGGGTCTGGGGCCAACGTCCTGACTTTC. Translated, it gives CASSLGSGSGANVLTF.

The genes are TRBV28 and TRBJ1-5; D remains ambiguous. Looked up from germline, CDR1 is MDHEN and CDR2 is SYDVKM. CDR3 length equals 16 residues. V lost 1 base and J lost 4, with 14 bases in between. CDR3 loop: CASSLSVGGGNQPQHF. The DNA of the CDR3 is TGTGCCAGCAGTTTATCCGTGGGCGGAGGGAATCAGCCCCAGCATTTT. Combining the CDR3 with reference TRBV28 and TRBJ1-5 gives the whole variable domain DVKVTQSSRYLVKRTGEKVFLECVQDMDHENMFWYRQDPGLGLRLIYFSYDVKMKEKGDIPEGYSVSREKKERFSLILESASTNQTSMYLCASSLSVGGGNQPQHFGDGTRLSIL.

This clonotype has a single count. J is TRBJ1-1 and V is TRBV24-1; D is perhaps TRBD1 (6 bases). Trimming took off 6 bases at V and 1 base at J, with 8 bases between the two ends. The CDR3 covers 13 residues. Germline V CDR1 and CDR2: KGHDR, SFDVKD. The CDR3 DNA sequence: TGTGCCACCAGTACAGGGACGAACACTGAAGCTTTCTTT. Translation gives CATSTGTNTEAFF.

In its sample, this clonotype was seen a few times. V gene TRBV6-1 combines with J gene TRBJ2-3, with TRBD2 matching over 9 bases. CDR3 length: 15 amino acids. Germline values: CDR1 MNHNS, CDR2 SASEGT. J lost 9 bases, V lost 5 bases, and 12 bases had no gene match. The CDR3 here is CASSKEGGGAGTQYF. CDR3 DNA: TGTGCCAGCAGTAAAGAAGGCGGGGGGGCCGGGACGCAGTATTTT.

This clonotype has only a few counts. Here the CDR3 reads CAWSTPGTGNTGELFF. The CDR3 DNA is TGTGCCTGGAGTACACCCGGGACAGGAAACACCGGGGAGCTGTTTTTT. The rearrangement links TRBV30 to TRBJ2-2, with TRBD1 matching over 8 bases. CDR1 GTSNPN and CDR2 SVGIG come from the germline V gene (reference sequence). The V segment lost 2 bases and the J segment 2 bases; nucleotides outside the gene matches: 7. CDR3 length: 16 amino acids.

This clonotype was detected ten times or more. This chain joins TRBV19 and TRBJ2-1; TRBD2 is a possible D gene (7 bases). Looked up from germline, CDR1 is LNHDA and CDR2 is SQIVND (reference sequence). The CDR3 consists of 14 residues. V lost 4 bases to trimming and J lost 5 bases, with 12 bases between them. As DNA, the CDR3 is TGTGCCAGTAGTAAGGGGGGGTCGAACAATGAGCAGTTCTTC. Translating it yields CASSKGGSNNEQFF.

The chain employs TRBV6-1 and TRBJ2-2, with D tentatively TRBD1 (6 bases). Deletions cut 4 bases from V and 5 bases from J, with 14 bases between. This CDR3 region has 15 residues. Germline-derived CDR1 and CDR2 are MNHNS and SASEGT. DNA for the CDR3: TGTGCCAGCAGTGGGGACATGATCGGGACCGGGGAGCTGTTTTTT. It is translated as CASSGDMIGTGELFF.

This chain connects TRBV2 to TRBJ1-6, with a tentative D call TRBD1 (5 bases). The ends were cut back, 9 bases at V and 6 bases at J, with 18 bases in the middle. The CDR3 has 15 amino acids. Germline V gene data show CDR1 as SNHLY and CDR2 as FYNNEI. CDR3 protein: CARQSQGISNSPLHF. The CDR3 bases are TGTGCCAGGCAGAGCCAGGGAATAAGTAATTCACCCCTCCACTTT.